This is a list of T cell receptor beta chains from one sample in a study of T-cell memory formation after mild COVID-19. TCRdb fed the 5' RACE reads into MiXCR, producing one record per CDR3 protein. The sample lists fewer than 300,000 distinct CDR3 sequences; 16% were seen once. Sequencing was performed on PBMCs or a T cell subset sorted from them (not recorded which). The source of these receptors is a man aged 18-30 years who had mild COVID-19 (a few samples of this study predate the infection). Cell type and time point are not known. CDR3s leave out the opening cysteine and the closing phenylalanine or tryptophan. D genes are given only for firm matches.

J: TRBJ2-5
V: TRBV7-2
D: TRBD2
length: 13
CDR3: ASSSLAGNQETQY

J: TRBJ2-3
V: TRBV9
D: NA
length: 10
CDR3: ASSVGGDTQY

J: TRBJ1-1
V: TRBV7-2
D: NA
length: 12
CDR3: ASSPQGMNTEAF

J: TRBJ2-1
V: TRBV29-1
D: NA
length: 9
CDR3: SGKAYNEQF

J: TRBJ1-2
V: TRBV6-5
D: NA
length: 15
CDR3: ASRQGELPSANYGYT

J: TRBJ1-5
V: TRBV19
D: NA
length: 13
CDR3: ASSITPSPTQPQH

J: TRBJ2-5
V: TRBV15
D: NA
length: 11
CDR3: ATSKVRQETQY

J: TRBJ2-5
V: TRBV4-1
D: TRBD1
length: 12
CDR3: ASRTDRGQETQY

J: TRBJ2-3
V: TRBV6-5
D: NA
length: 13
CDR3: ASSYTSGGSDTQY

J: TRBJ2-1
V: TRBV7-3
D: TRBD2
length: 14
CDR3: ASSFTGTSTGNEQF

J: TRBJ2-1
V: TRBV7-9
D: NA
length: 14
CDR3: ASSVLRGGTHNEQF

J: TRBJ2-3
V: TRBV5-1
D: TRBD1
length: 14
CDR3: ASSSETGGITDTQY

J: TRBJ2-3
V: TRBV7-9
D: NA
length: 14
CDR3: ASSSAPTKSTDTQY

J: TRBJ1-1
V: TRBV7-9
D: NA
length: 12
CDR3: ASSPTGHYTEAF

J: TRBJ1-1
V: TRBV12-3/TRBV12-4
D: NA
length: 9
CDR3: ASRIQIEAF

J: TRBJ1-1
V: TRBV19
D: NA
length: 11
CDR3: ASKVTGGTEAF

J: TRBJ1-2
V: TRBV7-2
D: NA
length: 14
CDR3: ASSLGLGGQNYGYT

J: TRBJ2-5
V: TRBV6-2/TRBV6-3
D: NA
length: 12
CDR3: ASSYPHREETQY

J: TRBJ2-3
V: TRBV5-1
D: TRBD1
length: 14
CDR3: ASRSPGGEGTDTQY

J: TRBJ2-3
V: TRBV4-1
D: TRBD1
length: 12
CDR3: ASSQGQDTDTQY

J: TRBJ1-2
V: TRBV7-8
D: NA
length: 10
CDR3: AAGVLAYGYT

J: TRBJ2-1
V: TRBV7-2
D: NA
length: 11
CDR3: ASLASQYNEQF

J: TRBJ1-1
V: TRBV10-2
D: NA
length: 12
CDR3: ASSESLGGDEAF

J: TRBJ2-2
V: TRBV5-1
D: TRBD1
length: 13
CDR3: ASRAGTGRTGELF

J: TRBJ2-1
V: TRBV6-4
D: TRBD2
length: 12
CDR3: ASSTGTSGTEQF

J: TRBJ1-2
V: TRBV7-9
D: TRBD1
length: 16
CDR3: ASSLGGTGVRANYGYT

J: TRBJ2-7
V: TRBV7-9
D: TRBD1
length: 16
CDR3: ASSSPFGRGKAPYEQY

J: TRBJ1-1
V: TRBV6-2/TRBV6-3
D: NA
length: 12
CDR3: ASIRSRTDREAF

J: TRBJ2-7
V: TRBV20-1
D: NA
length: 10
CDR3: SASPGQGEQY

J: TRBJ2-5
V: TRBV7-2
D: NA
length: 10
CDR3: ASRSIGETQY

J: TRBJ2-1
V: TRBV5-1
D: NA
length: 12
CDR3: ASSGLAGYNEQF

J: TRBJ2-3
V: TRBV7-9
D: TRBD2
length: 11
CDR3: ATGTSLPDTQY

J: TRBJ1-2
V: TRBV5-1
D: TRBD1
length: 13
CDR3: ASSLDVRTGGGNT

J: TRBJ2-1
V: TRBV6-5
D: TRBD1
length: 15
CDR3: ASSDSSGTGGYNEQF

J: TRBJ1-2
V: TRBV7-2
D: TRBD1
length: 14
CDR3: ASSFYGQGVGNGYT

J: TRBJ1-2
V: TRBV7-2
D: TRBD1
length: 14
CDR3: ASSLAGTGQTYGYT

J: TRBJ2-1
V: TRBV5-1
D: TRBD1
length: 13
CDR3: ASSRDRGPYNEQF

J: TRBJ1-2
V: TRBV6-2/TRBV6-3
D: NA
length: 11
CDR3: ASSFDNLYGYT

J: TRBJ1-2
V: TRBV29-1
D: NA
length: 11
CDR3: SPRIRGTKGYT

J: TRBJ2-1
V: TRBV4-3
D: TRBD1
length: 15
CDR3: ASSQDPQGAGYNEQF

J: TRBJ2-1
V: TRBV4-3
D: TRBD2
length: 13
CDR3: ASSPGTSAYNEQF

J: TRBJ2-5
V: TRBV5-1
D: NA
length: 11
CDR3: ASSPEWQETQY

J: TRBJ2-7
V: TRBV11-2
D: TRBD1
length: 12
CDR3: ASSSTGGSNEQY

J: TRBJ1-1
V: TRBV5-1
D: TRBD1
length: 14
CDR3: ASSLTSGGMNTEAF

J: TRBJ2-7
V: TRBV5-1
D: TRBD1
length: 13
CDR3: ASSSTPGTGYEQY

J: TRBJ1-1
V: TRBV14
D: NA
length: 12
CDR3: ASSQRGGYTEAF

J: TRBJ2-5
V: TRBV5-1
D: TRBD2
length: 13
CDR3: ASSLDPAGGETQY

J: TRBJ1-1
V: TRBV20-1
D: NA
length: 12
CDR3: SARDREYRTEAF

J: TRBJ2-3
V: TRBV6-2/TRBV6-3
D: TRBD2
length: 15
CDR3: ASSSGASGGFTDTQY

J: TRBJ2-2
V: TRBV6-6
D: NA
length: 12
CDR3: ASVRVEDTGELF

J: TRBJ2-3
V: TRBV9
D: NA
length: 11
CDR3: ASSGQKADTQY

J: TRBJ1-5
V: TRBV10-3
D: NA
length: 9
CDR3: AIGGPGPQH

J: TRBJ2-7
V: TRBV4-1
D: NA
length: 15
CDR3: ASSPNPGTKISGEQY

J: TRBJ2-1
V: TRBV7-8
D: NA
length: 14
CDR3: ASSDKWGGAYNEQF